A single sample is the source of the 25 T cell receptor beta chains below, sequenced in a study of high-grade serous ovarian cancer treatment subgroups. Tumor tissue was taken before any definitive surgery or chemotherapy was given. The data were produced by immunoSEQ multiplex PCR, yet TCRdb's version contains in-frame clones alone and is incomplete. The table includes thousands of clones, 70% to 80% detected once. What was sequenced was tumor tissue. These receptor sequences come from a human donor with high-grade serous ovarian cancer.

V gene TRBV7-6 combines with J gene TRBJ2-2, with 8 bases that match TRBD2. The CDR3 is made up of 18 amino acids. Trimming removed 5 bases from V and 8 bases from J; junction bases left unmatched: 19. Germline V gene lookup returns CDR1 SGHVS and CDR2 FNYEAQ. CDR3 sequence reads: CASSLPHGSGTLLGELFF. The CDR3 region has the DNA TGTGCCAGCAGCCTTCCCCACGGTAGCGGGACCCTTTTGGGGGAGCTGTTTTTT.

This rearrangement joins TRBV4-1 to TRBJ2-2; 8 nucleotides align to TRBD2. CDR3 size: 16 residues. Germline CDR1 MGHRA, CDR2 YSYEKL. Losses at the gene ends were 2 bases for V and 5 bases for J; bases not matched to a gene: 7. The CDR3: CASSQPTGGGTGELFF. CDR3 sequence (DNA): TGCGCCAGCAGCCAACCAACGGGAGGGGGGACCGGGGAGCTGTTTTTT.

Only a few counts were recorded for this clone. The V and J genes are TRBV15 and TRBJ1-6; D is possibly TRBD1 (5 bases). Per the germline V gene, CDR1 is LNHNV and CDR2 is YYDKDF (reference sequence). Trimming removed 1 base from V and 8 bases from J, with 15 bases in between. The CDR3 runs 16 residues. The CDR3 spells CATSRVLGRGDSPLHF. The CDR3 region has the DNA TGTGCCACCAGCAGAGTTCTGGGGAGAGGGGATTCACCCCTCCACTTT. The entire variable domain, with the rest obtained from reference TRBV15 and TRBJ1-6, is as follows: DAMVIQNPRYQVTQFGKPVTLSCSQTLNHNVMYWYQQKSSQAPKLLFHYYDKDFNNEADTPDNFQSRRPNTSFCFLDIRSPGLGDTAMYLCATSRVLGRGDSPLHFGNGTRLTVT.

J is TRBJ2-1 and V is TRBV19; D not certain. Germline loops: CDR1 LNHDA, CDR2 SQIVND (reference sequence). The CDR3 covers 14 residues. The V end lost 6 bases, the J end lost 0 bases, and 9 bases lay between the germline ends. CDR3 nucleotide sequence: TGTGCCAGTAGCCCCGGGTCCTCCTACAATGAGCAGTTCTTC. Its protein product is CASSPGSSYNEQFF. Full variable domain (remainder filled in from reference TRBV19 and TRBJ2-1): DGGITQSPKYLFRKEGQNVTLSCEQNLNHDAMYWYRQDPGQGLRLIYYSQIVNDFQKGDIAEGYSVSREKKESFPLTVTSAQKNPTAFYLCASSPGSSYNEQFFGPGTRLTVL.

In DNA, the CDR3 is TGTGCCAGCAGCTTAGCCCGACTGAACACCGGGGAGCTGTTTTTT. It yields the protein CASSLARLNTGELFF. This chain uses TRBV7-2 with TRBJ2-2, with D uncertain. The V gene lost 0 bases and the J gene lost 1 base, with 6 bases spanning the gap. The germline V gene encodes CDR1 SGHTA and CDR2 FQGNSA. This CDR3 spans 15 amino acids.

The chain links TRBV5-1 to TRBJ2-3; TRBD1 aligns across 9 bases. The junction had 18 bases not matched to a gene; V was cut back by 3 bases and J by 4 bases. The CDR3 totals 19 residues. Looked up from germline, CDR1 is SGHRS and CDR2 is YFSETQ. The CDR3 DNA reads as TGCGCCAGCAGCTGGAGGGACAGGGTTGACTTGGTTAGGGCAGATACGCAGTATTTT. Protein product: CASSWRDRVDLVRADTQYF. Using reference TRBV5-1 and TRBJ2-3 for the parts outside the CDR3, the full variable domain is KAGVTQTPRYLIKTRGQQVTLSCSPISGHRSVSWYQQTPGQGLQFLFEYFSETQRNKGNFPGRFSGRQFSNSRSEMNVSTLELGDSALYLCASSWRDRVDLVRADTQYFGPGTRLTVL.

The CDR3 loop is CASSPLTGLDIQYF. CDR3 DNA: TGTGCCAGTAGTCCTCTGACGGGCTTGGACATTCAGTACTTC. The chain has TRBV19 and TRBJ2-4; D unresolved. Per germline, CDR1 LNHDA and CDR2 SQIVND (reference sequence). The germline V and J ends were trimmed by 5 bases and 8 bases, with 16 bases remaining between them. This CDR3 contains 14 residues.

A remark on this clone: Germline and junction disagree at one end, which may indicate a read error. The V and J genes are TRBV29-1 and TRBJ1-3; D ambiguous. CDR3 length: 11 residues. Per the germline V gene, CDR1 is SQVTM and CDR2 is ANQGSEA. The DNA for the CDR3 is TGCAGCGTTGAAGGTGGAACCACCATATATTTT. Translated, it gives CSVEGGTTIYF.

The chain links TRBV2 to TRBJ1-4; 7 bases fit TRBD1. The V gene's germline CDR1 is SNHLY and CDR2 FYNNEI. The J segment lost 5 bases and the V segment lost 2 bases, leaving 5 bases of the junction unmatched. The CDR3 is 15 amino acids. The CDR3 loop reads CASSELAGGNEKLFF. For the CDR3, the DNA is TGTGCCAGCAGTGAATTGGCAGGGGGGAATGAAAAACTGTTTTTT.

The chain has TRBV6-6 and TRBJ2-1, with TRBD2 matching over 10 bases. Germline V gene lookup returns CDR1 MNHNY and CDR2 SVGAGI (reference sequence). Trimming took 8 bases from V and 6 from J; bases not matched to a gene: 10. The CDR3 spans 15 residues. In nucleotides, the CDR3 is TGTGCCAGCTCGGGAGCGGGAGGGCCGAGCAATGAGCAGTTCTTC. Protein sequence: CASSGAGGPSNEQFF.

V gene TRBV18 combines with J gene TRBJ2-2; D unclear. Trimming left V 2 bases short and J 5 bases short, with 3 bases between. This CDR3 has 12 residues. The germline V gene encodes CDR1 KGHSH and CDR2 LQKENI. The CDR3 loop reads CASSPNTGELFF. CDR3 bases: TGTGCCAGCTCACCAAATACCGGGGAGCTGTTTTTT.

This chain joins TRBV9 and TRBJ2-1; 9 bases map to TRBD2. The CDR3 covers 16 residues. CDR1 is SGDLS and CDR2 is YYNGEE in the germline V gene. J was trimmed by 4 bases and V by 0 bases; bases with no gene match: 5. CDR3 DNA sequence: TGTGCCAGCAGCGTAGTTGGTAGCGGGAGTTACAATGAGCAGTTCTTC. Encoded protein: CASSVVGSGSYNEQFF.

This rearrangement joins TRBV5-6 to TRBJ1-2, with unresolved D. Germline CDR1 and CDR2: SGHDT and YYEEEE. Trimming stripped 2 bases from V and 3 bases from J, with 8 bases between. This CDR3 region has 13 residues. CDR3: CASSLSPYYGYTF. The CDR3 DNA reads as TGTGCCAGCAGCTTATCTCCGTACTATGGCTACACCTTC.

V and J are TRBV5-4 and TRBJ1-1; 10 bases align to TRBD1. CDR1 and CDR2 (germline): SGHNT, YYREEE (reference sequence). The J segment lost 6 bases and the V segment lost 3 bases, leaving 2 bases of the junction unmatched. This CDR3 has 13 amino acids. The CDR3 coding sequence is TGTGCCAGCAGCTGGGACAGGGGCGCTGAAGCTTTCTTT. Protein sequence: CASSWDRGAEAFF.

This chain links TRBV7-3 with TRBJ2-7; D is perhaps TRBD2 (5 bases). V shed 3 bases and J shed 3 bases, with 9 bases lying between them. The germline V gene encodes CDR1 SGHTA and CDR2 FQGTGA. The CDR3 spans 13 residues. CDR3 in amino acids: CASSFVAGYEQYF. The CDR3 DNA is TGTGCCAGCAGCTTTGTTGCGGGCTACGAGCAGTACTTC. Together with reference TRBV7-3 and TRBJ2-7, the CDR3 gives the full variable domain: GAGVSQTPSNKVTEKGKYVELRCDPISGHTALYWYRQSLGQGPEFLIYFQGTGAADDSGLPNDRFFAVRPEGSVSTLKIQRTERGDSAVYLCASSFVAGYEQYFGPGTRLTVT.

The chain is built from TRBV4-3 and TRBJ2-3; 9 bases map to TRBD1. The CDR3 spans 17 residues. Trimming took 4 bases from V and 4 from J; bases not matched to a gene: 12. The germline V gene encodes CDR1 LGHNA and CDR2 YSLEER. Here the CDR3 DNA reads TGCGCCAGCAGCCCAAATCCCCCGGGACAGGGTGCAGATACGCAGTATTTT. Translating it yields CASSPNPPGQGADTQYF.

CDR3 in amino acids: CASSQDPSSGTSTDTQYF. CDR3 in DNA: TGCGCCAGCAGCCAAGACCCCTCTAGCGGGACTAGCACAGATACGCAGTATTTT. V usage is TRBV4-3 and J usage is TRBJ2-3; the match to TRBD2 covers 9 bases. Germline CDR1 reads LGHNA; CDR2 reads YSLEER. The CDR3 is 18 amino acids. V shed 0 bases, J shed 0 bases, and the junction held 7 bases outside the gene matches.

The chain recombines TRBV7-2 with TRBJ2-7, with 13 bases matching TRBD2. CDR3 length: 15 residues. Germline CDR1 is SGHTA and CDR2 is FQGNSA. Trimming cost V 5 bases and J 2 bases; bases outside gene matches: 3. In nucleotides, the CDR3 is TGTGCCAGCAGCGCGGGACTAGCGGGAACCTACGAGCAGTACTTC. Encoded protein: CASSAGLAGTYEQYF.

The chain is built from TRBV19 and TRBJ2-1, with 16 bases matching TRBD2. The CDR3 is 18 residues long. The V gene's germline CDR1 is LNHDA and CDR2 SQIVND (reference sequence). J lost 7 bases, V lost 6 bases, and 12 bases had no gene match. CDR3 in DNA: TGTGCCAGTAGGAGGGGACTTGGGACTAGCGGGAGGGAGAATGAGCAGTTCTTC. Its translation is CASRRGLGTSGRENEQFF. The variable domain in full, with the rest retrieved from reference TRBV19 and TRBJ2-1, is DGGITQSPKYLFRKEGQNVTLSCEQNLNHDAMYWYRQDPGQGLRLIYYSQIVNDFQKGDIAEGYSVSREKKESFPLTVTSAQKNPTAFYLCASRRGLGTSGRENEQFFGPGTRLTVL.

The rearrangement joins TRBV28 to TRBJ2-7, with 9 nucleotides matching TRBD1. The CDR3 is made up of 14 amino acids. Germline loops: CDR1 MDHEN, CDR2 SYDVKM. The V gene end was trimmed by 4 bases and the J gene end by 2 bases; junction bases not matched to a gene: 3. The CDR3 coding sequence is TGTGCCAGCAGTTCCGGGACAGGGACCTACGAGCAGTACTTC. Its translation is CASSSGTGTYEQYF.

Concerning this clone itself: The junction departs from germline at one end; a sequencing error may be responsible. The rearrangement uses TRBV9 and TRBJ2-3; D gene unclear. Germline V gene data show CDR1 as SGDLS and CDR2 as YYNGEE. This CDR3 contains 15 residues. CDR3 residues: CASSPDLGSRDTQYF. For the CDR3, the DNA is TGTGCCAGCAGCCCGGACCTAGGAAGCAGAGATACGCAGTATTTT. The full variable domain, in which reference TRBV9 and TRBJ2-3 provide the parts outside the CDR3, is DSGVTQTPKHLITATGQRVTLRCSPRSGDLSVYWYQQSLDQGLQFLIQYYNGEERAKGNILERFSAQQFPDLHSELNLSSLELGDSALYFCASSPDLGSRDTQYFGPGTRLTVL.

This clone was counted between two and nine times. The rearrangement links TRBV5-6 to TRBJ1-2, with D possibly TRBD1 on 6 matching bases. Germline V gives CDR1 SGHDT, CDR2 YYEEEE. The V end was cut by 2 bases, the J end by 7 bases, with 12 bases between. CDR3 length equals 13 residues. The CDR3 coding sequence is TGTGCCAGCAGCTTTACAGGGAAAGGTGGCTACACCTTC. Amino acid sequence: CASSFTGKGGYTF.

CDR3 region: CASSEGVVQYF. CDR3 nucleotides: TGTGCCAGCAGCGAAGGGGTCGTTCAGTACTTC. The genes are TRBV11-2 and TRBJ2-4, with D maybe TRBD1 (5 bases). CDR1 SGHAT and CDR2 FQNNGV come from the germline V gene. V lost 5 bases and J lost 11, with 10 bases in between. The CDR3 extends over 11 amino acids. The full variable domain, its missing parts supplied by reference TRBV11-2 and TRBJ2-4, is EAGVAQSPRYKIIEKRQSVAFWCNPISGHATLYWYQQILGQGPKLLIQFQNNGVVDDSQLPKDRFSAERLKGVDSTLKIQPAKLEDSAVYLCASSEGVVQYFGAGTRLSVL.

J is TRBJ2-7 and V is TRBV29-1; 12 nucleotides line up with TRBD1. Germline CDR1 is SQVTM and CDR2 is ANQGSEA. The CDR3 length is 16 residues. The junction had 7 bases not matched to a gene; V was cut back by 0 bases and J by 4 bases. The DNA of the CDR3 is TGCAGCGTTGAAGATCCCCGGGGACAGGGGGCATACGAGCAGTACTTC. Translation gives CSVEDPRGQGAYEQYF.

V gene TRBV4-1 combines with J gene TRBJ2-2; D unresolved. The CDR3 spans 12 residues. Between the trimmed V and J ends, which lost 4 bases and 7 bases, there was a span of 7 bases. Germline V gene lookup returns CDR1 MGHRA and CDR2 YSYEKL. In DNA form, the CDR3 reads TGCGCCAGCAGCCGAAGTGTCGGGGAGCTGTTTTTT. Translating gives CASSRSVGELFF.